Presented here are 8 T cell receptor beta chains from one specimen sequenced in a study of blood T cells in healthy people across ages. A second about 6 to 11 cycle PCR used barcoded and J-beta primers. TCRdb re-derived calls from the 5' RACE reads in MiXCR, one entry per CDR3 protein. Of 850,000 to 1,100,000 distinct CDR3 sequences listed, around two fifths were seen once; the top ten hold around 13%. Material: blood. Source of these receptors: a man aged 18-30 years in good health.

This clonotype was counted between two and nine times. CDR3 sequence reads: CSGARGAGLEAFF. CDR3 DNA sequence: TGCAGCGGAGCCCGGGGGGCCGGTTTGGAAGCTTTCTTT. This sequence joins TRBV29-1 and TRBJ1-1; a weak D match, TRBD1 (6 bases). The CDR3 has 13 residues. Germline V lookup: CDR1 SQVTM, CDR2 ANQGSEA. Trimming cost V 7 bases and J 8 bases, with 20 bases left between them. Combining the CDR3 with reference TRBV29-1 and TRBJ1-1 gives the whole variable domain SAVISQKPSRDICQRGTSLTIQCQVDSQVTMMFWYRQQPGQSLTLIATANQGSEATYESGFVIDKFPISRPNLTFSTLTVSNMSPEDSSIYLCSGARGAGLEAFFGQGTRLTVV.

J is TRBJ1-2 and V is TRBV7-2; D is undetermined. This CDR3 comprises 12 residues. Per the germline V gene, CDR1 is SGHTA and CDR2 is FQGNSA. Trimming took 2 bases from V and 8 from J, leaving 9 bases between them. This chain's CDR3 is CASSLMADGYTF. The DNA for the CDR3 is TGTGCCAGCAGCTTAATGGCAGACGGCTACACCTTC.

This rearrangement joins TRBV7-2 to TRBJ2-7; no firm D call. Trimming pared 5 bases from V and 12 bases from J, leaving 17 bases between. The CDR3 loop spans 12 amino acids. In germline, CDR1 is SGHTA, CDR2 FQGNSA. This CDR3 reads CASSPIASLGYF. The CDR3 nucleotides are TGTGCCAGCAGCCCAATAGCCAGTTTGGGGTACTTC. The whole variable domain, remainder taken from reference TRBV7-2 and TRBJ2-7, is GAGVSQSPSNKVTEKGKDVELRCDPISGHTALYWYRQSLGQGLEFLIYFQGNSAPDKSGLPSDRFSAERTGGSVSTLTIQRTQQEDSAVYLCASSPIASLGYFGPGTRLTVT.

V is TRBV9 and J is TRBJ2-2, with no clear D. V was cut by 0 bases and J by 4 bases, with 7 bases left in between. CDR1 SGDLS and CDR2 YYNGEE come from the germline V gene. This CDR3 region has 14 residues. The CDR3 region has the DNA TGTGCCAGCAGCGTAGCATCCGGCACCGGGGAGCTGTTTTTT. This gives the protein CASSVASGTGELFF.

The chain uses TRBV7-9 and TRBJ1-2; no clear D. Germline-derived CDR1 and CDR2 are SEHNR and FQNEAQ (reference sequence). V was clipped by 5 bases and J by 3 bases, with 13 bases between them. The length of the CDR3 is 14 residues. The CDR3 protein is CASSPSSTDYGYTF. DNA for the CDR3: TGTGCCAGCAGCCCCTCTTCTACGGACTATGGCTACACCTTC.

The chain carries TRBV27 and TRBJ2-3; D is possibly TRBD2 (6 bases). Trimming stripped 5 bases from V and 5 bases from J, with 20 bases between. This CDR3 is built from 16 residues. The germline gives CDR1 MNHEY, CDR2 SMNVEV (reference sequence). The CDR3, as DNA: TGTGCCAGCAGTCCCCAGACTAGTTTCCGCTTAGATACGCAGTATTTT. Translated, it gives CASSPQTSFRLDTQYF.

This clonotype was observed many times. The chain uses TRBV29-1 and TRBJ2-3; D is undetermined. Germline lookup yields CDR1 SQVTM and CDR2 ANQGSEA. The ends were cut back, 7 bases at V and 0 bases at J, with 14 bases in the middle. The length of the CDR3 is 14 residues. The CDR3 protein is CSGYVRRSTDTQYF. DNA for the CDR3: TGCAGCGGGTACGTGAGACGGAGCACAGATACGCAGTATTTT.

This clonotype turned up a few times. The chain joins TRBV7-6 to TRBJ2-3; no definite D call. Between the trimmed V and J ends, which lost 1 base and 2 bases, there was a span of 13 bases. Germline CDR1 and CDR2: SGHVS and FNYEAQ. This CDR3 contains 16 residues. The chain's CDR3 is CASSLGRGQATDTQYF. The CDR3 coding sequence is TGTGCCAGCAGCTTAGGCCGTGGCCAGGCCACAGATACGCAGTATTTT. The full variable domain, its missing parts supplied by reference TRBV7-6 and TRBJ2-3, is GAGVSQSPRYKVTKRGQDVALRCDPISGHVSLYWYRQALGQGPEFLTYFNYEAQQDKSGLPNDRFSAERPEGSISTLTIQRTEQRDSAMYRCASSLGRGQATDTQYFGPGTRLTVL.